This T cell receptor beta chain was observed in a study of technical replicates of blood from several donors. The repertoire was sequenced with immunoSEQ multiplex PCR; TCRdb's copy has only in-frame clones and lacks some. The table records around 85,000 clones, roughly 94% of them present only once. The sequence was obtained from a human donor in good health. The sample comprised T cells isolated from PBMCs.

This CDR3 reads CASSLGTVNYGYTF. The CDR3 DNA reads as TGCGCCAGCAGCTTGGGGACAGTTAACTATGGCTACACCTTC. V is TRBV5-1 and J is TRBJ1-2; D may be TRBD1 (6 bases). The CDR3 totals 14 residues. Germline V gene sequence: CDR1 SGHRS, CDR2 YFSETQ. The ends were cut back, 0 bases at V and 1 base at J, with 7 bases in the middle.